Sequencing of this T cell receptor (beta chain) was carried out in a study of cytomegalovirus exposure and HLA in healthy donors. Overall study: Researchers previously reported finding 90 million to 130 million unique TCR beta sequences from about 170 million T cells. Clustering assigned around 77% of the approximately 400 genotyped donors to the Caucasian-associated ancestry cluster.

Trimming took 2 bases from V and 4 from J; bases not matched to a gene: 3. The CDR3 loop spans 14 amino acids. Per germline, CDR1 LNHDA and CDR2 SQIVND (reference sequence). In the PCR, 60 Vbeta and 13 Jbeta primers were used. Repertoires were generated with immunoSEQ multiplex PCR, while TCRdb's copy carries only in-frame clones and drops some. The sample includes over 130,000 clones, approximately 80% of them seen just once. The chain carries TRBV19 and TRBJ1-2; 8 nucleotides line up with TRBD1. What was sequenced was PBMCs. The receptor was isolated from a man aged 45-60 years in good health and CMV-seronegative. The CDR3 DNA follows: TGTGCCAGTAGTATAAAGACAGGGGTCTATGGCTACACCTTC. It specifies CASSIKTGVYGYTF.